Presented here are 27 T cell receptor beta chains from one specimen sequenced in a study of blood T cell repertoires in COVID-19. Profiled with immunoSEQ multiplex PCR; TCRdb holds only in-frame clones, not every one. The data contain approximately 440,000 clones, 90% of them singletons. The sequencing sample was made of PBMCs or T cells enriched from blood (not recorded which). The receptors originated from a man aged 18 to 30 who had recovered from COVID-19.

The CDR3 is CASSQGREGLYEQYF. The CDR3 DNA sequence: TGTGCCAGCAGCCAAGGCCGGGAGGGCCTCTACGAGCAGTACTTC. The chain couples TRBV4-2 to TRBJ2-7; 8 bases map to TRBD2. The CDR3 has 15 residues. With V trimmed by 1 base and J by 3 bases, 5 bases remained unmatched. Germline values: CDR1 LGHNA, CDR2 YNFKEQ.

This sequence joins TRBV19 and TRBJ2-1; unclear D gene. The CDR3 consists of 15 residues. Germline V gene sequence: CDR1 LNHDA, CDR2 SQIVND (reference sequence). V was pared by 7 bases and J by 3 bases, with 16 bases between. The CDR3 DNA reads TGTGCCAGTACTACCAACCCGCCGGGCTACAATGAGCAGTTCTTC. The encoded protein is CASTTNPPGYNEQFF. Using reference TRBV19 and TRBJ2-1 for the parts outside the CDR3, the full variable domain is DGGITQSPKYLFRKEGQNVTLSCEQNLNHDAMYWYRQDPGQGLRLIYYSQIVNDFQKGDIAEGYSVSREKKESFPLTVTSAQKNPTAFYLCASTTNPPGYNEQFFGPGTRLTVL.

This chain links TRBV10-1 with TRBJ1-4; no reliable D call. Trimming cost V 4 bases and J 4 bases, with 10 bases left between them. This CDR3 spans 14 amino acids. Germline loops: CDR1 WNHNN, CDR2 SYGVQD (reference sequence). The CDR3 bases are TGCGCCAGCAGTGGTGGGCAGTTTAATGAAAAACTGTTTTTT. Amino acids: CASSGGQFNEKLFF.

The chain carries TRBV7-9 and TRBJ1-5; 7 positions agree with TRBD1. Looked up from germline, CDR1 is SEHNR and CDR2 is FQNEAQ (reference sequence). The CDR3 has 14 residues. V shed 5 bases and J 3 bases; nucleotides not matched to a gene: 4. CDR3 loop: CASSPTGDNQPQHF. Here the CDR3 DNA reads TGTGCCAGCAGCCCTACAGGGGACAATCAGCCCCAGCATTTT. The entire variable domain, with the rest obtained from reference TRBV7-9 and TRBJ1-5, is as follows: DTGVSQNPRHKITKRGQNVTFRCDPISEHNRLYWYRQTLGQGPEFLTYFQNEAQLEKSRLLSDRFSAERPKGSFSTLEIQRTEQGDSAMYLCASSPTGDNQPQHFGDGTRLSIL.

V and J are TRBV28 and TRBJ1-2; D remains ambiguous. Trimming cost V 6 bases and J 4 bases, with 15 bases left between them. The germline V gene encodes CDR1 MDHEN and CDR2 SYDVKM. CDR3 size: 14 residues. The CDR3 DNA follows: TGTGCCAGCAGGCCAGACAAGAACCCCTATGGCTACACCTTC. Its translation: CASRPDKNPYGYTF.

The CDR3 DNA reads as TGTGCCAGCAGTTTAAGTCCGGCGGGACAGGGCTACGAGCAGTACTTC. It translates to CASSLSPAGQGYEQYF. V and J are TRBV28 and TRBJ2-7, with 9 bases lining up with TRBD1. The V gene's germline CDR1 is MDHEN and CDR2 SYDVKM. V lost 2 bases and J lost 3; bases outside the gene matches: 8. This CDR3 comprises 16 residues.

The chain uses TRBV2 and TRBJ1-5; no firm D call. Germline CDR1 reads SNHLY; CDR2 reads FYNNEI. The CDR3 extends over 14 amino acids. V was pared by 10 bases and J by 0 bases, with 13 bases between. In nucleotides, the CDR3 is TGTGCCAAACACCACAATTTTAGCAATCAGCCCCAGCATTTT. This sequence encodes CAKHHNFSNQPQHF.

This clone was recorded once. The sample has other DNA sequences that encode this CDR3 too. The V call is TRBV12-3 or TRBV12-4, the J call TRBJ1-2; the D gene is possibly TRBD1 (6 bases). The CDR3 length is 12 residues. V was shortened by 3 bases and J by 8 bases, with 10 bases between the two germline ends. The chain's CDR3 is CASSFGGQGYTF. In nucleotides, the CDR3 is TGTGCCAGCAGTTTCGGGGGGCAGGGCTACACCTTC.

The chain has TRBV4-2 and TRBJ1-1, with D possibly matching TRBD1 (5 bases). V was shortened by 2 bases and J by 4 bases, with 11 bases between the two germline ends. Germline assignment: CDR1 LGHNA and CDR2 YNFKEQ. The CDR3 consists of 14 residues. CDR3 DNA: TGTGCCAGCAGCCAACTCCAGGGTGTCACTGAAGCTTTCTTT. This codes for CASSQLQGVTEAFF.

The rearrangement joins TRBV10-2 to TRBJ2-1; D possibly corresponds to TRBD2 (5 bases). The V gene's germline CDR1 is WSHSY and CDR2 SAAADI. The CDR3 loop spans 14 amino acids. V lost 0 bases to trimming and J lost 7 bases, with 10 bases between them. CDR3 DNA: TGCGCCAGCAGTGAGTCGGAGTGGAGGAATGAGCAGTTCTTC. Translating it yields CASSESEWRNEQFF.

J is TRBJ1-5 and V is TRBV25-1; 8 nucleotides agree with TRBD1. Germline-derived CDR1 and CDR2 are MGHDK and SYGVNS. This CDR3 contains 17 residues. V gave up 4 bases and J gave up 6 bases; unmatched junction bases: 14. This CDR3 reads CASSGRQGRYYIQPQHF. The CDR3, as DNA: TGTGCCAGCAGTGGACGACAGGGGCGGTATTATATTCAGCCCCAGCATTTT.

The chain combines TRBV19 with TRBJ1-5; TRBD1 might be the D (6 bases). This CDR3 spans 15 amino acids. Trimming stripped 9 bases from V and 1 base from J, with 16 bases between. Germline V gene lookup returns CDR1 LNHDA and CDR2 SQIVND (reference sequence). The CDR3 DNA reads TGTGCCAGCCTAAGGAGGCAGGGGAGCAATCAGCCCCAGCATTTT. Its translation: CASLRRQGSNQPQHF.

CDR3 DNA sequence: TGTGCCAGTAAGTTGGGGACAGGGAATTCACCCCTCCACTTT. Translation gives CASKLGTGNSPLHF. The V and J genes are TRBV19 and TRBJ1-6; TRBD1 agrees at 9 bases. Germline CDR1 and CDR2: LNHDA and SQIVND (reference sequence). V lost 7 bases and J lost 7; bases outside the gene matches: 5. CDR3 length: 14 residues.

This chain uses TRBV12-3 or TRBV12-4 with TRBJ1-1; TRBD1 aligns across 7 bases. J lost 11 bases, V lost 2 bases, and 8 bases had no gene match. The CDR3 has 13 residues. In DNA form, the CDR3 reads TGTGCCAGCAGTTTACGGCAGGGGGTGGGTGCTTTCTTT. Protein: CASSLRQGVGAFF.

V gene TRBV9 combines with J gene TRBJ1-3; TRBD1 matches at 9 bases. The length of the CDR3 is 16 residues. Unmatched junction bases numbered 8, after V lost 4 bases and J lost 3 bases. CDR1 and CDR2 from the germline V gene are SGDLS and YYNGEE. The CDR3 spells CASSPRRQGGGNTIYF. CDR3 bases: TGTGCCAGCAGCCCGAGACGACAGGGGGGTGGAAACACCATATATTTT.

The rearrangement links TRBV18 to TRBJ1-1; 8 bases match TRBD1. Germline V gene sequence: CDR1 KGHSH, CDR2 LQKENI. The CDR3 loop spans 13 amino acids. The ends lost 6 bases at V and 0 bases at J; junction bases unmatched: 0. The CDR3 DNA reads as TGTGCCAGCTCGGACAGGGTGAACACTGAAGCTTTCTTT. This translates into CASSDRVNTEAFF.

This clone was found a few times. This chain links TRBV29-1 with TRBJ1-5; D possibly corresponds to TRBD1 (5 bases). The germline V gene encodes CDR1 SQVTM and CDR2 ANQGSEA. The CDR3 is made up of 16 amino acids. Trimming left V 3 bases short and J 3 bases short, with 18 bases between. The CDR3 bases are TGCAGCGTTGACGGGCCCCCACAGGAGCCCAATCAGCCCCAGCATTTT. Protein product: CSVDGPPQEPNQPQHF.

The V and J genes are TRBV3-1 (or the pseudogene TRBV3-2) and TRBJ2-1; D unclear. V lost 2 bases, J lost 5 bases, and 4 bases lay in between. This CDR3 contains 12 residues. From germline, CDR1 is LGHDT and CDR2 YNNKEL (reference sequence). The CDR3 loop reads CASSQTDNEQFF. The CDR3 region has the DNA TGTGCCAGCAGCCAAACAGACAATGAGCAGTTCTTC.

V gene TRBV7-6 combines with J gene TRBJ2-5; D ambiguous. CDR3 size: 15 residues. Deletions cut 5 bases from V and 5 bases from J, with 18 bases between. The germline CDR1 and CDR2 sequences are SGHVS and FNYEAQ. This CDR3 is CASSRIVAGEETQYF. CDR3 sequence (DNA): TGTGCCAGCAGCCGAATCGTGGCAGGCGAGGAGACCCAGTACTTC.

In its sample, this clone was seen once. V is TRBV28 and J is TRBJ1-3, with D tentatively TRBD1 (5 bases). Looked up from germline, CDR1 is MDHEN and CDR2 is SYDVKM. This CDR3 has 13 amino acids. V lost 6 bases and J 8 bases, leaving 14 bases between the germline ends. In nucleotides, the CDR3 is TGTGCCAGCAGCCTAGGGGTTGGGGACACCATATATTTT. Its protein product is CASSLGVGDTIYF.

V is TRBV6-1 and J is TRBJ2-5, with 8 bases that match TRBD2. The CDR3 sequence is 15 residues long. J lost 4 bases, V lost 3 bases, and 7 bases had no gene match. The germline V gene encodes CDR1 MNHNS and CDR2 SASEGT. In DNA, the CDR3 is TGTGCCAGCAGTGATATAGCGGGATTCGGAGAGACCCAGTACTTC. Translating gives CASSDIAGFGETQYF.

This sequence joins TRBV7-2 and TRBJ1-2, with TRBD1 matching 7 bases. Germline lookup yields CDR1 SGHTA and CDR2 FQGNSA. J lost 4 bases, V lost 5 bases, and 4 bases had no gene match. The CDR3 has 13 amino acids. The CDR3 region has the DNA TGTGCCAGCAGCCAAAGGACAGGCTATGGCTACACCTTC. It translates to CASSQRTGYGYTF.

V and J are TRBV11-3 and TRBJ1-2; 9 bases line up with TRBD1. The trim removed 5 bases at V and 6 bases at J, leaving 7 bases unmatched. The length of the CDR3 is 14 residues. Germline CDR1 reads SGHNT; CDR2 reads YENEEA. CDR3 sequence reads: CASSTTGTGNGYTF. The DNA of the CDR3 is TGTGCCAGCAGCACCACCGGGACAGGGAATGGCTACACCTTC.

The chain has TRBV7-2 and TRBJ2-1; 8 bases map to TRBD2. The V segment lost 1 base and the J segment 3 bases; nucleotides outside the gene matches: 5. Germline V lookup: CDR1 SGHTA, CDR2 FQGNSA. CDR3 length: 16 residues. CDR3 in DNA: TGTGCCAGCAGCTTAGATTGGACTAGCCTCTACAATGAGCAGTTCTTC. Its protein is CASSLDWTSLYNEQFF.

CDR3 in amino acids: CATSDPTTGLQYNEQFF. CDR3 in DNA: TGTGCCACCAGTGACCCGACGACAGGGTTACAGTACAATGAGCAGTTCTTC. The V call is TRBV24-1, the J call TRBJ2-1; 7 bases agree with TRBD1. Germline CDR1 and CDR2: KGHDR and SFDVKD. The CDR3 is 17 amino acids. Trimming took 4 bases from V and 4 from J; bases not matched to a gene: 12.

The table lists this clone with a few counts. J is TRBJ2-1 and V is TRBV6-1; 14 nucleotides line up with TRBD2. J was trimmed by 7 bases and V by 3 bases; bases with no gene match: 5. The CDR3 length is 16 residues. Germline values: CDR1 MNHNS, CDR2 SASEGT. The CDR3 nucleotides read TGTGCCAGCAGTGAGGAGGGACTAGCGGGAGTTAATGAGCAGTTCTTC. It codes for CASSEEGLAGVNEQFF.

The chain couples TRBV2 to TRBJ2-7; no clear D. V was pared by 5 bases and J by 4 bases, with 9 bases between. The CDR3 consists of 12 residues. Germline V CDR1 and CDR2: SNHLY, FYNNEI. CDR3 sequence reads: CASSPRKYEQYF. Written as DNA, the CDR3 is TGTGCCAGCAGTCCCAGGAAATACGAGCAGTACTTC.